This is a list of T cell receptor beta chains from one sample in a study of long-term antiretroviral therapy in people with HIV. Clones were sequenced by immunoSEQ multiplex PCR, and TCRdb holds only the in-frame ones, with some missing. The data show tens of thousands of clones, 85% to 90% seen once. Specimen: unsorted PBMCs, collected 2.3 years after starting antiretroviral therapy. Source of these receptors: a man between 60 and 75 years old with HIV. CDR3s include the opening cysteine and the closing phenylalanine or tryptophan. The order of the fields is J gene, D gene, V gene, clone size, CDR3 protein, CDR3 DNA. D genes are given only for firm matches. Clone size is not always given. Where it is, it says once, few, many or a class for expanded clones.

>TRBJ1-5|NA|TRBV4-3|NA
CASSHARYNQPQHF
TGCGCCAGCAGCCACGCCAGATATAATCAGCCCCAGCATTTT
>TRBJ1-2|NA|TRBV5-3|NA
CARCCDIFSPHYGYTF
TGTGCCAGGTGTTGCGACATCTTTTCCCCTCACTATGGCTACACCTTC
>TRBJ1-2|NA|TRBV7-9|NA
CASSLIQATGGYTF
TGTGCCAGCAGCTTGATACAGGCTACGGGTGGCTACACCTTC
>TRBJ2-2|NA|TRBV5-5|NA
CASSERTGGGELFF
TGTGCCAGCAGCGAACGGACAGGAGGGGGGGAGCTGTTTTTT
>TRBJ1-1|NA|TRBV10-3|NA
CAIRRTDYTEAFF
TGTGCCATCAGAAGGACAGACTACACTGAAGCTTTCTTT
>TRBJ1-5|NA|TRBV10-3|NA
CAISEWQGRNQPQHF
TGTGCCATCAGTGAATGGCAGGGGAGGAATCAGCCCCAGCATTTT
>TRBJ1-6|TRBD1|TRBV30|NA
CASPTGTADSPLHF
TGTGCCTCACCGACCGGGACAGCCGATTCACCCCTCCACTTT
>TRBJ2-7|NA|TRBV30|few
CATGHVEQYF
TGTGCTACTGGACACGTCGAGCAGTACTTC
>TRBJ2-2|NA|TRBV5-1|NA
CASSFLDSRNTGELFF
TGCGCCAGCAGCTTCCTGGACAGCCGGAACACCGGGGAGCTGTTTTTT
>TRBJ2-3|NA|TRBV19|NA
CASSGRALGTDTQYF
TGTGCCAGTTCGGGGCGGGCCCTCGGTACAGATACGCAGTATTTT
>TRBJ2-1|NA|TRBV10-3|NA
CAISESGRWGEQFF
TGTGCCATCAGTGAGTCGGGACGTTGGGGAGAGCAGTTCTTC
>TRBJ2-7|TRBD2|TRBV7-2|few
CASSWGLAGGEQYF
TGTGCCAGCAGCTGGGGACTAGCGGGGGGCGAGCAGTACTTC
>TRBJ1-1|TRBD1|TRBV6-6|NA
CASIDRAFSRAFF
TGTGCCAGCATCGACAGGGCCTTCTCTAGAGCTTTCTTT
>TRBJ2-7|NA|TRBV6-5|NA
CASRTGYEQYF
TGTGCCAGCAGAACGGGTTACGAGCAGTACTTC
>TRBJ2-6|NA|TRBV4-3|NA
CASSQDISGFTGANVLTF
TGCGCCAGCAGCCAAGATATCTCGGGTTTTACTGGGGCCAACGTCCTGACTTTC
>TRBJ2-5|NA|TRBV30|once
CAWSVTLAAETQYF
TGTGCCTGGAGTGTAACGTTAGCAGCAGAGACCCAGTACTTC
>TRBJ2-1|NA|TRBV4-1|once
CASSQEPELGEQFF
TGCGCCAGCAGCCAAGAACCTGAATTGGGGGAGCAGTTCTTC
>TRBJ2-3|TRBD2|TRBV5-4|NA
CASSFPGLADTDTQYF
TGTGCCAGCAGTTTTCCGGGACTAGCGGACACAGATACGCAGTATTTT
>TRBJ2-7|NA|TRBV10-3|NA
CAISESGGTEQYF
TGTGCCATCAGTGAGTCAGGGGGAACGGAGCAGTACTTC
>TRBJ1-3|NA|TRBV19|NA
CASSSTPGNTIYF
TGTGCCAGTAGTTCTACTCCTGGAAACACCATATATTTT
>TRBJ1-3|NA|TRBV11-2|NA
CASSPGTPNAGNTIYF
TGTGCCAGCAGCCCCGGGACACCCAACGCTGGAAACACCATATATTTT
>TRBJ2-5|TRBD1|TRBV2|NA
CASSGRTGQETQYF
TGTGCCAGCAGTGGGCGGACAGGCCAAGAGACCCAGTACTTC
>TRBJ2-3|NA|TRBV5-1|NA
CASSLDADTQYF
TGCGCCAGCAGCTTGGACGCAGATACGCAGTATTTT
>TRBJ2-7|TRBD1|TRBV5-1|NA
CASSPLPGQDILSYEQYF
TGCGCCAGCAGCCCATTACCGGGACAGGACATACTTTCCTACGAGCAGTACTTC
>TRBJ2-1|TRBD2|TRBV6-5|NA
CASTPPGGGDDEQFF
TGTGCCAGCACCCCCCCGGGAGGCGGGGACGATGAGCAGTTCTTC